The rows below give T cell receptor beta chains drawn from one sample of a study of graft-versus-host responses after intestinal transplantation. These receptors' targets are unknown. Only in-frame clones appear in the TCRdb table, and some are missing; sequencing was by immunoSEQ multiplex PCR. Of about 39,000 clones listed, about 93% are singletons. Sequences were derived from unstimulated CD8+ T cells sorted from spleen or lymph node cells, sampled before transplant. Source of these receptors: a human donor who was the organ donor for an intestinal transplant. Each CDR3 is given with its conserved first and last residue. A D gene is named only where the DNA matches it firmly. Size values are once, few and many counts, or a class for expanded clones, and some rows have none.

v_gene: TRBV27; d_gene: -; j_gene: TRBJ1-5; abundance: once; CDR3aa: CASSSYLYQPQHF; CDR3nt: TGTGCCAGCAGTTCGTACTTGTATCAGCCCCAGCATTTT
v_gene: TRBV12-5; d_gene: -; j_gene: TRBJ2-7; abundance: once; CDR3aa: CASGLVTGEQYF; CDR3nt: TGTGCTAGTGGTTTGGTAACAGGCGAGCAGTACTTC
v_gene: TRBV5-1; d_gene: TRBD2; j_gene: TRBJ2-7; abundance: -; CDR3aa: CASGLGQGRAGTEQYF; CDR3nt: TGCGCCAGCGGCTTAGGCCAGGGCCGAGCGGGAACCGAGCAGTACTTC
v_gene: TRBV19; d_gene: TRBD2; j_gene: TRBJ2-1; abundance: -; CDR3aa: CASSIPFSGRANEQFF; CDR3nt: TGTGCCAGTAGTATTCCCTTTAGCGGGAGGGCCAATGAGCAGTTCTTC
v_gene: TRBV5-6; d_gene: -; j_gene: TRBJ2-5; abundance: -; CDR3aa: CASSLRGGYQETQYF; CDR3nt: TGTGCCAGCAGCTTGAGGGGGGGGTACCAAGAGACCCAGTACTTC
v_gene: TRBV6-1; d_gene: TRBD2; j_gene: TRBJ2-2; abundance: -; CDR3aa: CASSEFGWGRAVVTGELFF; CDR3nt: TGTGCCAGCAGTGAATTTGGTTGGGGGAGGGCCGTAGTAACCGGGGAGCTGTTTTTT
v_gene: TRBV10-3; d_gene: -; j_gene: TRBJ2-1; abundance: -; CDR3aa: CAISAILENLYNEQFF; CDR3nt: TGTGCCATCAGTGCAATACTCGAAAATCTATACAATGAGCAGTTCTTC
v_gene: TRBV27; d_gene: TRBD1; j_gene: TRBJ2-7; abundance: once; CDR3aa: CASSAYRGGEQYF; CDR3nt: TGTGCCAGCAGTGCCTACAGGGGCGGCGAGCAGTACTTC
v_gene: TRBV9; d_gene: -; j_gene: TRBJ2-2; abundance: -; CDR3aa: CASSVTTSRKNTGELFF; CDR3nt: TGTGCCAGCAGCGTAACGACTTCCCGGAAGAACACCGGGGAGCTGTTTTTT
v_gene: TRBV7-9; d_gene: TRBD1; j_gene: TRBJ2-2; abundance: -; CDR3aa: CASSETGGLNTGELFF; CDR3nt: TGTGCCAGCAGCGAGACAGGGGGCCTGAACACCGGGGAGCTGTTTTTT
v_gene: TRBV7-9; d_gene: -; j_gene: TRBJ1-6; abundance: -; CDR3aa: CASSPQREGWNSPLHF; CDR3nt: TGTGCCAGCAGCCCCCAACGGGAGGGTTGGAATTCACCCCTCCACTTT
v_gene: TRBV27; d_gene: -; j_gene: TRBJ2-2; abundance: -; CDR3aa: CASSLYGGYTGELFF; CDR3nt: TGTGCCAGCAGTTTATACGGGGGATACACCGGGGAGCTGTTTTTT
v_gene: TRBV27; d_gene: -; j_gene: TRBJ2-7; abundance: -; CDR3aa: CASSPGVAYEQYF; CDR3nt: TGTGCCAGCAGTCCCGGGGTCGCCTACGAGCAGTACTTC
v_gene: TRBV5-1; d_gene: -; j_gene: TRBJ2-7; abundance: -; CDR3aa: CASSLHKNHEQYF; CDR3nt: TGCGCCAGCTCACTGCACAAGAACCACGAGCAGTACTTC
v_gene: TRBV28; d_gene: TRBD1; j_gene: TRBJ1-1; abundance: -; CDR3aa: CASSPRTGTEAFF; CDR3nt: TGTGCCAGCAGTCCCCGGACAGGGACTGAAGCTTTCTTT
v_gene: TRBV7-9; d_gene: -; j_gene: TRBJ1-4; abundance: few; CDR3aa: CASSRGSPGRGEKLFF; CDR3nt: TGTGCCAGCAGCCGGGGCAGCCCCGGTCGGGGTGAAAAACTGTTTTTT
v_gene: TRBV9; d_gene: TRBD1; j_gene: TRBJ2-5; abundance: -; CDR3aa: CASSAGTGVETQYF; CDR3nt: TGTGCCAGCAGCGCCGGGACAGGGGTAGAGACCCAGTACTTC
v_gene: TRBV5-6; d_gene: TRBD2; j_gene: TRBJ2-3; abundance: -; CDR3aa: CASSDERAGEVDTQYF; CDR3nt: TGTGCCAGCAGCGACGAAAGAGCGGGAGAGGTAGATACGCAGTATTTT
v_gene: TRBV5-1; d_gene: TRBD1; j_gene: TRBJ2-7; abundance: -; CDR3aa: CASSYRDSSYEQYF; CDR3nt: TGCGCCAGCAGTTACCGGGACAGCTCCTACGAGCAGTACTTC
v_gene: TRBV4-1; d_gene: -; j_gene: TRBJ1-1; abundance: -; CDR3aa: CASSQAGAAGNTEAFF; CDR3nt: TGCGCCAGCAGCCAAGCAGGGGCCGCCGGGAACACTGAAGCTTTCTTT
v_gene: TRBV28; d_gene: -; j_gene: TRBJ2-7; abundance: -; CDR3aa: CASNAPGSVYEQYF; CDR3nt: TGTGCCAGCAACGCCCCGGGGTCGGTCTACGAGCAGTACTTC
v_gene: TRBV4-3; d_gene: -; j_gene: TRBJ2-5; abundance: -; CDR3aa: CASSQGRDRQETQYF; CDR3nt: TGCGCCAGCAGCCAAGGTAGGGACCGTCAAGAGACCCAGTACTTC
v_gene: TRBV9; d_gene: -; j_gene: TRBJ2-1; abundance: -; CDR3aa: CASSPWALGSYNEQFF; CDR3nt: TGTGCCAGCAGCCCCTGGGCCCTGGGCTCCTACAATGAGCAGTTCTTC
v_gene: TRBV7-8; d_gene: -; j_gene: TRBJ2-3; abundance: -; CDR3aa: CASSSLGLSSTDTQYF; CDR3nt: TGTGCCAGCAGCTCCCTAGGACTCTCTAGCACAGATACGCAGTATTTT
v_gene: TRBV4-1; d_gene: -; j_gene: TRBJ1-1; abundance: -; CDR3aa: CASSQDVGAWTEAFF; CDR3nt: TGCGCCAGCAGCCAAGACGTGGGGGCGTGGACTGAAGCTTTCTTT
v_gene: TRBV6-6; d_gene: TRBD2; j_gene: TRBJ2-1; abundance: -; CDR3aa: CASKPTSGMNEQFF; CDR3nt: TGTGCCAGCAAACCGACTAGCGGGATGAATGAGCAGTTCTTC
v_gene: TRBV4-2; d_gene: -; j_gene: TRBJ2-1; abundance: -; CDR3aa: CASSQDGSKEQFF; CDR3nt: TGTGCCAGCAGCCAAGATGGGTCAAAGGAGCAGTTCTTC
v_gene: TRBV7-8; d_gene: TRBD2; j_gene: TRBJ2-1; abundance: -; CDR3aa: CASSNPKGGTSSYNEQFF; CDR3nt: TGTGCCAGCAGCAACCCTAAGGGCGGGACTAGCTCCTACAATGAGCAGTTCTTC
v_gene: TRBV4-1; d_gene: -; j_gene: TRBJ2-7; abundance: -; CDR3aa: CASSQEARVHDEQYF; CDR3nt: TGCGCCAGCAGCCAAGAGGCCCGGGTACACGACGAGCAGTACTTC
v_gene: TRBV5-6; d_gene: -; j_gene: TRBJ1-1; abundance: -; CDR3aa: CASSLPMGTEAFF; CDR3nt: TGTGCCAGCAGCTTGCCCATGGGGACTGAAGCTTTCTTT
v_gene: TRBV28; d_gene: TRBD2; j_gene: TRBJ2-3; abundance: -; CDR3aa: CASSSGGRRTDTQYF; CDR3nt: TGTGCCAGCAGTTCGGGCGGGAGACGCACAGATACGCAGTATTTT
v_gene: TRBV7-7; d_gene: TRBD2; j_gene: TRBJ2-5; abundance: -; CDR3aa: CASSLWVAGAQETQYF; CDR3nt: TGTGCCAGCAGCTTATGGGTAGCGGGAGCGCAAGAGACCCAGTACTTC
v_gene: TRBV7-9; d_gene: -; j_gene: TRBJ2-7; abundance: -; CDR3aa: CASSPGERVYEQYF; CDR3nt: TGTGCCAGCAGCCCGGGGGAACGGGTCTACGAGCAGTACTTC
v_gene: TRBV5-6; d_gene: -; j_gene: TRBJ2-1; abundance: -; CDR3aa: CASSLGGVQNEQFF; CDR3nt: TGTGCCAGCAGCTTGGGCGGTGTCCAAAATGAGCAGTTCTTC
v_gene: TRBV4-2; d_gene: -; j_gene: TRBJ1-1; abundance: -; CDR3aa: CASSLGTTEAFF; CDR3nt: TGTGCCAGCAGCCTAGGGACGACTGAAGCTTTCTTT
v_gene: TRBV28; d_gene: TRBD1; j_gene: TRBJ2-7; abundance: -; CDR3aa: CASRPDRGYGYEQYF; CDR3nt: TGTGCCAGCAGACCCGACAGGGGGTACGGTTACGAGCAGTACTTC
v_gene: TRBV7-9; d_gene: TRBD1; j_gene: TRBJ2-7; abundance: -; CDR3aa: CASSLGTGDEQYF; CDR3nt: TGTGCCAGCAGCCTCGGGACAGGGGACGAGCAGTACTTC
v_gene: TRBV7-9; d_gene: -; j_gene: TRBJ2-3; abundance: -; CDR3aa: CASSSPQGYTDTQYF; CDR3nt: TGTGCCAGCAGCTCCCCACAGGGCTACACAGATACGCAGTATTTT
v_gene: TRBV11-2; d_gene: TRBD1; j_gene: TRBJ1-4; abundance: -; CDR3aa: CASSPIRDRVLGSEKLFF; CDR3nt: TGTGCCAGCAGCCCAATCCGGGACAGGGTCCTGGGGAGTGAAAAACTGTTTTTT
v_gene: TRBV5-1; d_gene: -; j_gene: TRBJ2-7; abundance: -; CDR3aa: CASSLLGVEQYF; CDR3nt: TGCGCCAGCAGCTTGCTCGGGGTCGAGCAGTACTTC
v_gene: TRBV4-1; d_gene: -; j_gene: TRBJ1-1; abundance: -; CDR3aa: CASSQDYTEAFF; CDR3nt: TGCGCCAGCAGCCAAGATTACACTGAAGCTTTCTTT
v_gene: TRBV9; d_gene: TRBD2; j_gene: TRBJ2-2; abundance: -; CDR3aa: CASSVRTSATQTGELFF; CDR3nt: TGTGCCAGCAGCGTAAGGACTAGTGCCACTCAAACCGGGGAGCTGTTTTTT
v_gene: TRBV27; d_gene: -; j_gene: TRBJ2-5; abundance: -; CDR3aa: CASSLWAQETQYF; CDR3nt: TGTGCCAGCAGTTTATGGGCCCAAGAGACCCAGTACTTC
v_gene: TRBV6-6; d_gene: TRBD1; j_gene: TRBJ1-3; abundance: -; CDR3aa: CASSSFRTGDGNTIYF; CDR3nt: TGTGCCAGCAGCAGCTTCAGGACAGGGGATGGAAACACCATATATTTT
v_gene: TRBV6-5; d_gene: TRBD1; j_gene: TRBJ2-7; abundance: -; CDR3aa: CASSSGTGVVYEQYF; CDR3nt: TGTGCCAGCAGTTCCGGGACAGGGGTTGTCTACGAGCAGTACTTC
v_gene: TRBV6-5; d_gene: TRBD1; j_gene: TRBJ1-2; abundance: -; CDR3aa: CASSPDRGLGYTF; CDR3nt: TGTGCCAGCAGCCCCGACAGGGGGCTTGGCTACACCTTC